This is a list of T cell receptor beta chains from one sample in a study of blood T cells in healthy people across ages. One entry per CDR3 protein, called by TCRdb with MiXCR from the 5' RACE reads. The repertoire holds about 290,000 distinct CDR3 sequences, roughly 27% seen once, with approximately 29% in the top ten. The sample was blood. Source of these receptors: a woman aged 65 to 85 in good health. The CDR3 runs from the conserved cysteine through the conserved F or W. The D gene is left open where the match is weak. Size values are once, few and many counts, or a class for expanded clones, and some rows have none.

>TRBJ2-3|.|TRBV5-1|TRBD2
CASSLFGTSGTTDTQYF
TGCGCCAGCAGCTTATTCGGGACTAGCGGGACCACAGATACGCAGTATTTT
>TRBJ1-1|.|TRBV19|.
CASSPGHPATTEAFF
TGTGCCAGTAGTCCGGGACACCCGGCAACCACTGAAGCTTTCTTT
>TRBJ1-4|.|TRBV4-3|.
CASSQEYRRGEKLFF
TGCGCCAGCAGCCAAGAATACAGGCGGGGTGAAAAACTGTTTTTT
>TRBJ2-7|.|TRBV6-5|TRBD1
CASRPTGAHEQYF
TGTGCCAGCAGACCGACAGGGGCGCACGAGCAGTACTTC
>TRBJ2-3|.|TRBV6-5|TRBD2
CASRAGAMRTDTQYF
TGTGCCAGCAGAGCGGGAGCTATGCGCACAGATACGCAGTATTTT
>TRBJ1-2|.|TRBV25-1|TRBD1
CASSGPPGTANYGYTF
TGTGCCAGCAGTGGTCCCCCCGGGACAGCGAACTATGGCTACACCTTC
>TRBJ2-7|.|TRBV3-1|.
CASSQPDSTEQYF
TGTGCCAGCAGCCAACCCGACAGTACTGAGCAGTACTTC
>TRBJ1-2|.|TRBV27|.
CASSLRAAGVYGYTF
TGTGCCAGCAGTTTACGGGCAGCCGGAGTCTATGGCTACACCTTC
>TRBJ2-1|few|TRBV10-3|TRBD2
CAITEEGLAGVNEQFF
TGTGCCATCACCGAGGAGGGACTAGCGGGTGTCAATGAGCAGTTCTTC
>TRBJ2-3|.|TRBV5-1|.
CASSGGDNLDTQYF
TGCGCCAGCAGCGGGGGGGACAACTTGGATACGCAGTATTTT
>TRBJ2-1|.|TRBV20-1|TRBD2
CSASALAGGPRVSYNEQFF
TGCAGTGCTAGTGCCCTAGCGGGAGGGCCTAGGGTCTCCTACAATGAGCAGTTCTTC